These 25 T cell receptor beta chains were all obtained from the same sample, sequenced in a study of blood T cell repertoires in COVID-19. Only in-frame clones appear in the TCRdb table, and some are missing; sequencing was by immunoSEQ multiplex PCR. The data show about 82,000 clones, 75% to 85% seen once. The material sequenced was peripheral blood. The receptors come from a woman between 40 and 50 years old with active or convalescent COVID-19.

This rearrangement joins TRBV2 to TRBJ1-2, with 7 bases aligning to TRBD1. The ends lost 2 bases at V and 9 bases at J; junction bases unmatched: 9. Germline CDR1 is SNHLY and CDR2 is FYNNEI. The CDR3 consists of 14 residues. The CDR3, as DNA: TGTGCCAGCAGTGAACAGGGGGGTACTACACGCTACACCTTC. It is translated as CASSEQGGTTRYTF.

V gene TRBV28 combines with J gene TRBJ2-7; 7 bases are a match to TRBD1. The CDR3 is 19 residues long. V shed 3 bases, J shed 4 bases, and the junction held 21 bases outside the gene matches. Germline-derived CDR1 and CDR2 are MDHEN and SYDVKM. The CDR3 region is CASSLRTGYFSLISYEQYF. The CDR3 bases are TGTGCCAGCAGTTTGAGGACAGGTTACTTCTCATTAATTTCATACGAGCAGTACTTC.

This CDR3 is CASSQDPGGLGEQFF. The CDR3 DNA reads TGTGCCAGCAGCCAAGACCCGGGGGGGCTTGGTGAGCAGTTCTTC. The chain recombines TRBV4-2 with TRBJ2-1, with 8 nucleotides matching TRBD2. J was trimmed by 9 bases and V by 0 bases; bases with no gene match: 7. There are 15 residues in the CDR3. The germline gives CDR1 LGHNA, CDR2 YNFKEQ.

This clone was seen only a few times. This chain uses TRBV11-1 with TRBJ1-1; 8 positions match TRBD1. After removal of 4 bases from V and 0 bases from J, the junction contained 4 bases not matched to a gene. This CDR3 has 15 residues. Looked up from germline, CDR1 is SGHAT and CDR2 is FQDESV (reference sequence). Here the CDR3 DNA reads TGTGCCAGCAGCTACCGACAGGGGATGAACACTGAAGCTTTCTTT. As protein: CASSYRQGMNTEAFF.

V is TRBV7-8 and J is TRBJ1-4; maybe TRBD1 (6 bases). CDR1 is SGHVS and CDR2 is FQNEAQ in the germline V gene. The CDR3 length is 16 residues. V was cut by 6 bases and J by 0 bases, with 14 bases left in between. Written as DNA, the CDR3 is TGTGCCAGCAGTTTGAGACAGGTCGCAACTAATGAAAAACTGTTTTTT. Translated, it gives CASSLRQVATNEKLFF.

V usage is TRBV9 and J usage is TRBJ1-1; TRBD1 matches 9 bases. This CDR3 has 15 amino acids. From germline, CDR1 is SGDLS and CDR2 YYNGEE. The V segment lost 3 bases and the J segment 3 bases; nucleotides outside the gene matches: 6. The chain's CDR3 is CASSGHRGRDTEAFF. For the CDR3, the DNA is TGTGCCAGCAGCGGCCACAGGGGGCGGGACACTGAAGCTTTCTTT.

V gene TRBV19 combines with J gene TRBJ1-5, with D unclear. Germline values: CDR1 LNHDA, CDR2 SQIVND (reference sequence). The CDR3 is made up of 13 amino acids. Trimming removed 3 bases at V and 5 bases at J, with 8 bases between. CDR3 DNA sequence: TGTGCCAGTAGTATTGCGGCTTATCAGCCCCAGCATTTT. It encodes CASSIAAYQPQHF.

The chain has TRBV7-9 and TRBJ2-7; TRBD2 might be the D (7 bases). The V end was cut by 4 bases, the J end by 3 bases, with 22 bases between. In germline, CDR1 is SEHNR, CDR2 FQNEAQ (reference sequence). This CDR3 region has 17 residues. CDR3 nucleotide sequence: TGTGCCAGCAGCTCTGGTGGGGGGGGCCTACGAGTCTACGAGCAGTACTTC. Encoded protein: CASSSGGGGLRVYEQYF.

There are a few counts of this clone. The chain has TRBV12-3 or TRBV12-4 and TRBJ2-5; TRBD2 matches at 7 bases. The V segment lost 6 bases and the J segment 1 base; nucleotides outside the gene matches: 2. CDR3 length: 13 amino acids. Here the CDR3 reads CASRRTSQETQYF. The DNA of the CDR3 is TGTGCCAGCAGGAGGACTAGCCAAGAGACCCAGTACTTC.

This chain joins TRBV4-3 and TRBJ1-4; a weak D match, TRBD1 (5 bases). V was trimmed by 0 bases and J by 5 bases, leaving 13 bases between them. CDR1 LGHNA and CDR2 YSLEER come from the germline V gene. CDR3 length equals 16 residues. CDR3 DNA sequence: TGCGCCAGCAGCCAAGATATTAGACAGCTCAATGAAAAACTGTTTTTT. Its protein product is CASSQDIRQLNEKLFF.

This chain uses TRBV5-1 with TRBJ2-3; D gene unclear. The germline V gene encodes CDR1 SGHRS and CDR2 YFSETQ. V was shortened by 5 bases and J by 3 bases, with 10 bases between the two germline ends. The CDR3 contains 13 residues. This CDR3 reads CASRVSPTDTQYF. The CDR3 DNA reads as TGCGCCAGCAGAGTGAGTCCAACAGATACGCAGTATTTT.

In nucleotides, the CDR3 is TGTGCCAGCAGCAAAGGGGAGCGGTGGAGGGAGTTCTTC. Its protein is CASSKGERWREFF. The rearrangement joins TRBV21-1 to TRBJ2-1; TRBD2 is the table's D call, not checked against the DNA. TRBV21-1 is a pseudogene locus. This CDR3 region has 13 residues.

The chain carries TRBV7-3 and TRBJ2-1; 8 positions agree with TRBD1. From germline, CDR1 is SGHTA and CDR2 FQGTGA. Losses at the gene ends were 2 bases for V and 9 bases for J; bases not matched to a gene: 6. The CDR3 consists of 14 residues. The chain's CDR3 is CASSLSQGAVEQFF. Written as DNA, the CDR3 is TGTGCCAGCAGCTTATCCCAGGGGGCGGTTGAGCAGTTCTTC.

The V gene is TRBV2, the J gene TRBJ2-3, with 7 bases lining up with TRBD2. The V segment lost 7 bases and the J segment 0 bases; nucleotides outside the gene matches: 4. There are 14 residues in the CDR3. CDR1 SNHLY and CDR2 FYNNEI come from the germline V gene. Here the CDR3 reads CASKAGPSTDTQYF. The CDR3 nucleotides read TGTGCCAGCAAAGCGGGGCCCAGCACAGATACGCAGTATTTT.

The V call is TRBV18, the J call TRBJ1-4; 9 bases are a match to TRBD1. Germline trimming cut 5 bases from V and 6 bases from J; bases unmatched to any gene: 4. The CDR3 is made up of 14 amino acids. Per the germline V gene, CDR1 is KGHSH and CDR2 is LQKENI. The CDR3 bases are TGTGCCAGCTCAAACAGGGGGCAGGATGAAAAACTGTTTTTT. It is translated as CASSNRGQDEKLFF.

This clone was found once. The chain combines TRBV28 with TRBJ2-1; 7 bases align to TRBD1. J gave up 5 bases and V 3 bases, and 7 bases lay outside the gene matches. CDR1 MDHEN and CDR2 SYDVKM come from the germline V gene. CDR3 length: 15 residues. CDR3 coding DNA: TGTGCCAGCAGTTTGGGATCGACAGGGAACAATGAGCAGTTCTTC. This encodes CASSLGSTGNNEQFF. Using reference TRBV28 and TRBJ2-1 for the parts outside the CDR3, the full variable domain is DVKVTQSSRYLVKRTGEKVFLECVQDMDHENMFWYRQDPGLGLRLIYFSYDVKMKEKGDIPEGYSVSREKKERFSLILESASTNQTSMYLCASSLGSTGNNEQFFGPGTRLTVL.

V gene TRBV21-1 combines with J gene TRBJ1-2; the table assigns TRBD1, which was not confirmed against the DNA. TRBV21-1 is an annotated pseudogene. This CDR3 region has 13 residues. Here the CDR3 reads CASSTRQGNGYTF. The CDR3 nucleotides are TGTGCCAGCAGCACGAGACAGGGAAATGGCTACACCTTC.

This clone showed up just once. This sequence joins TRBV5-4 and TRBJ2-2, with 8 nucleotides matching TRBD2. This CDR3 contains 18 residues. The germline CDR1 and CDR2 sequences are SGHNT and YYREEE (reference sequence). Losses at the gene ends were 4 bases for V and 2 bases for J; bases not matched to a gene: 13. This CDR3 reads CASSPVGVSGTNTGELFF. The CDR3 nucleotides are TGTGCCAGCAGCCCAGTCGGGGTTAGCGGGACAAACACCGGGGAGCTGTTTTTT.

This chain links TRBV29-1 with TRBJ2-3, with 7 positions matching TRBD1. The CDR3 is made up of 13 amino acids. With V trimmed by 2 bases and J by 5 bases, 4 bases remained unmatched. Germline V gene sequence: CDR1 SQVTM, CDR2 ANQGSEA. For the CDR3, the DNA is TGCAGCGTTGAATCGACAGGGAAAGATACGCAGTATTTT. Its protein is CSVESTGKDTQYF.

V gene TRBV15 combines with J gene TRBJ2-5; possibly TRBD2 for D (6 bases). Germline lookup yields CDR1 LNHNV and CDR2 YYDKDF (reference sequence). V was trimmed by 0 bases and J by 6 bases, leaving 14 bases between them. This CDR3 contains 15 residues. Written as DNA, the CDR3 is TGTGCCACCAGCAGAGACTCGGGTGCGGGGCAGACCCAGTACTTC. It encodes CATSRDSGAGQTQYF.

The chain is built from TRBV6-6 and TRBJ1-1; D remains ambiguous. The V gene lost 7 bases and the J gene lost 0 bases, with 12 bases spanning the gap. The CDR3 has 14 amino acids. Germline V lookup: CDR1 MNHNY, CDR2 SVGAGI (reference sequence). DNA of the CDR3: TGTGCCAGCACGCAGGCCTCACTGAACACTGAAGCTTTCTTT. Translating gives CASTQASLNTEAFF.

J is TRBJ1-3 and V is TRBV5-5; the D gene is possibly TRBD1 (6 bases). The CDR3 contains 15 residues. The V end lost 10 bases, the J end lost 5 bases, and 22 bases lay between the germline ends. Germline values: CDR1 SGHKS, CDR2 YYEKEE (reference sequence). CDR3 sequence reads: CARFRPAGERNTIYF. CDR3 nucleotide sequence: TGTGCCCGATTCCGACCGGCAGGGGAACGAAACACCATATATTTT. Complete variable domain (other parts from reference TRBV5-5 and TRBJ1-3): DAGVTQSPTHLIKTRGQQVTLRCSPISGHKSVSWYQQVLGQGPQFIFQYYEKEERGRGNFPDRFSARQFPNYSSELNVNALLLGDSALYLCARFRPAGERNTIYFGEGSWLTVV.

This clone has just a few counts. V is TRBV3-1 (or the pseudogene TRBV3-2) and J is TRBJ2-2, with 11 bases aligning to TRBD2. The CDR3 has 18 amino acids. CDR1 is LGHDT, CDR2 YNNKEL, per germline (reference sequence). The ends lost 4 bases at V and 0 bases at J; junction bases unmatched: 7. The CDR3 here is CASSPKGLAESNTGELFF. As DNA, the CDR3 is TGTGCCAGCAGCCCAAAGGGACTAGCGGAATCGAACACCGGGGAGCTGTTTTTT.

The chain links TRBV11-2 to TRBJ1-4; D gene ambiguous. The CDR3 sequence is 15 residues long. Germline lookup yields CDR1 SGHAT and CDR2 FQNNGV. V was pared by 3 bases and J by 2 bases, with 10 bases between. CDR3 amino acids: CASSFEGWTNEKLFF. Here the CDR3 DNA reads TGTGCCAGCAGCTTTGAGGGTTGGACTAATGAAAAACTGTTTTTT.

The sample holds many counts of this clone. V usage is TRBV6-5 and J usage is TRBJ2-6; D ambiguous. Germline V gives CDR1 MNHEY, CDR2 SVGAGI. The CDR3 is made up of 15 amino acids. V lost 2 bases, J lost 0 bases, and 5 bases lay in between. In nucleotides, the CDR3 is TGTGCCAGCAGTTACCGGTACTCTGGGGCCAACGTCCTGACTTTC. This encodes CASSYRYSGANVLTF.